This TCR beta chain stems from a study of glioma-infiltrating T cells after dendritic cell vaccination. About the study: Dendritic cell vaccination trial patients had either newly diagnosed or recurrent glioblastoma.

This clone was seen once. As to time point: after dendritic cell vaccination, including at tumor progression/relapse. Before vaccination, two weeks after the third vaccination, and at progression, PBMC were collected. The CDR3 runs to 14 residues. Germline V lookup: CDR1 LNHDA, CDR2 SQIVND (reference sequence). The V gene end was trimmed by 5 bases and the J gene end by 8 bases; junction bases not matched to a gene: 9. Data came from immunoSEQ multiplex PCR; TCRdb stores just in-frame clones and leaves some out. The table includes about 64,000 clones, approximately 86% detected once. This material consisted of blood, taken after dendritic cell vaccination. The TCR sequence derives from a human donor with glioblastoma. This rearrangement joins TRBV19 to TRBJ1-2, with 9 bases identical to TRBD1. The CDR3 DNA reads as TGTGCCAGTAGTTCGCGGGACAGGGTAGGAGGCTACACCTTC. Translated: CASSSRDRVGGYTF.